This T cell receptor (beta chain) was captured in a study of control samples from healthy donors and cancer patients. This clone is a singleton in its sample. Data came from immunoSEQ multiplex PCR; TCRdb stores just in-frame clones and leaves some out. The sample has about 59,000 clones, 92% seen once; the top ten hold around 1.7%. Germline lookup yields CDR1 SQVTM and CDR2 ANQGSEA. The CDR3 runs 13 residues. V lost 1 base and J lost 0, with 7 bases in between. This sequence was found in a man in his forties or fifties with colorectal cancer. The sequenced sample was PBMCs. V usage is TRBV29-1 and J usage is TRBJ2-7; TRBD1 is a possible D gene (5 bases). This chain's CDR3 is CSVEGDSSYEQYF. The CDR3 DNA sequence: TGCAGCGTTGAAGGTGACAGCTCCTACGAGCAGTACTTC.